Each of the 32 T cell receptor beta chains below was sequenced from the same sample in a study of T cells in narcolepsy. Data came from immunoSEQ multiplex PCR; TCRdb stores just in-frame clones and leaves some out. In the table there are about 33,000 clones, 85% to 90% of which are singletons. Sample: CD45RA- memory CD4+ T cells from PBMCs. Every receptor here comes from a human donor with narcolepsy.

This chain links TRBV6-6 with TRBJ1-1; D perhaps matches TRBD1 (6 bases). The CDR3 contains 14 residues. The ends were cut back, 4 bases at V and 1 base at J, with 10 bases in the middle. The germline V gene has CDR1 MNHNY and CDR2 SVGAGI (reference sequence). The DNA for the CDR3 is TGTGCCAGCAGTTTCCTACAGGGGAACACTGAAGCTTTCTTT. Translated, it gives CASSFLQGNTEAFF.

This chain connects TRBV6-5 to TRBJ2-1; tentatively, D is TRBD1 (6 bases). Germline-derived CDR1 and CDR2 are MNHEY and SVGAGI. V was trimmed by 5 bases and J by 6 bases, leaving 17 bases between them. The CDR3 is made up of 15 amino acids. The CDR3 region has the DNA TGTGCCAGCAGTCAAACAGGGACGTTTGGCAATGAGCAGTTCTTC. Residues: CASSQTGTFGNEQFF.

This chain connects TRBV27 to TRBJ2-4; 8 bases are a match to TRBD2. The V gene end was trimmed by 1 base and the J gene end by 3 bases; junction bases not matched to a gene: 5. The germline V gene encodes CDR1 MNHEY and CDR2 SMNVEV (reference sequence). CDR3 length: 16 residues. CDR3 amino acids: CASSLYAGTSKNIQYF. Here the CDR3 DNA reads TGTGCCAGCAGTTTATACGCCGGGACTAGCAAAAACATTCAGTACTTC.

This clone appeared a few times. The V and J genes are TRBV7-9 and TRBJ2-5; no reliable D call. The CDR3 is 12 amino acids. From germline, CDR1 is SEHNR and CDR2 FQNEAQ (reference sequence). Trimming stripped 5 bases from V and 4 bases from J, with 8 bases between. The CDR3 here is CASSQSLETQYF. CDR3 DNA sequence: TGTGCCAGCAGCCAATCCCTAGAGACCCAGTACTTC.

The chain carries TRBV9 and TRBJ1-2; 11 bases are a match to TRBD1. Germline loops: CDR1 SGDLS, CDR2 YYNGEE. V gave up 2 bases and J gave up 8 bases; unmatched junction bases: 5. The CDR3 spans 14 residues. The CDR3 DNA sequence: TGTGCCAGCAGCGTGGGACAGGGGGACACGGGCTACACCTTC. It translates to CASSVGQGDTGYTF.

This clone was observed a handful of times. The V gene is TRBV18, the J gene TRBJ1-1; 11 nucleotides agree with TRBD1. Unmatched junction bases numbered 1, after V lost 2 bases and J lost 11 bases. Germline-derived CDR1 and CDR2 are KGHSH and LQKENI. This CDR3 is 12 amino acids long. The CDR3 spells CASSPGDRGAFF. CDR3 nucleotide sequence: TGTGCCAGCTCACCAGGGGACAGGGGGGCTTTCTTT. The full variable domain, in which reference TRBV18 and TRBJ1-1 provide the parts outside the CDR3, is NAGVMQNPRHLVRRRGQEARLRCSPMKGHSHVYWYRQLPEEGLKFMVYLQKENIIDESGMPKERFSAEFPKEGPSILRIQQVVRGDSAAYFCASSPGDRGAFFGQGTRLTVV.

The chain combines TRBV6-1 with TRBJ2-7; 10 nucleotides line up with TRBD1. Germline trimming cut 5 bases from V and 3 bases from J; bases unmatched to any gene: 7. Germline V lookup: CDR1 MNHNS, CDR2 SASEGT. The length of the CDR3 is 15 residues. The CDR3 is CASSSGDRGGYEQYF. The CDR3 DNA is TGTGCCAGCAGTTCCGGGGACAGGGGAGGCTACGAGCAGTACTTC.

The chain uses TRBV2 and TRBJ2-7; D might be TRBD2 (5 bases). Germline CDR1 and CDR2: SNHLY and FYNNEI. The ends were cut back, 3 bases at V and 4 bases at J, with 13 bases in the middle. This CDR3 is built from 14 residues. The CDR3 DNA reads as TGTGCCAGCAGTGATTCGCGAGGGTTTTACGAGCAGTACTTC. Protein sequence: CASSDSRGFYEQYF.

CDR3 nucleotides: TGTGCCAGCAGCTTACTCAGGGGACCGGGCAATGAGCAGTTCTTC. Protein: CASSLLRGPGNEQFF. The chain couples TRBV11-2 to TRBJ2-1, with a possible D match to TRBD1 (6 bases). The germline gives CDR1 SGHAT, CDR2 FQNNGV. This CDR3 spans 15 amino acids. Trimming stripped 2 bases from V and 6 bases from J, with 14 bases between.

This CDR3 is CASSVQGVVENIQYF. In DNA, the CDR3 is TGTGCCAGCAGTGTACAGGGGGTAGTCGAAAACATTCAGTACTTC. The chain carries TRBV2 and TRBJ2-4; 8 nucleotides agree with TRBD1. The length of the CDR3 is 15 residues. The germline V gene encodes CDR1 SNHLY and CDR2 FYNNEI. Losses at the gene ends were 4 bases for V and 5 bases for J; bases not matched to a gene: 7.

The rearrangement joins TRBV11-2 to TRBJ2-3; 7 nucleotides align to TRBD2. The CDR3 is 15 amino acids. CDR1 is SGHAT and CDR2 is FQNNGV in the germline V gene. V dropped 4 bases and J dropped 6; count of bases not matched to a gene: 10. The chain's CDR3 is CASSSSPGGWDTQYF. As DNA, the CDR3 is TGTGCCAGCAGCTCCTCTCCGGGAGGATGGGATACGCAGTATTTT.

This clone was found a few times. The gene calls are TRBV29-1 and TRBJ1-4, with D unclear. V shed 4 bases and J shed 11 bases, with 11 bases lying between them. The germline gives CDR1 SQVTM, CDR2 ANQGSEA. The CDR3 consists of 11 residues. CDR3 loop: CSVGQPGKLFF. The CDR3 coding sequence is TGCAGCGTTGGCCAACCCGGGAAACTGTTTTTT.

The chain has TRBV7-6 and TRBJ2-7; 12 positions agree with TRBD2. Germline CDR1 SGHVS, CDR2 FNYEAQ. V dropped 5 bases and J dropped 5; count of bases not matched to a gene: 4. This CDR3 has 14 amino acids. The CDR3 nucleotides read TGTGCCAGCAGCCCTAGCGGGAGGGATCACGAGCAGTACTTC. Protein product: CASSPSGRDHEQYF.

V usage is TRBV6-1 and J usage is TRBJ1-5; no reliable D call. There are 15 residues in the CDR3. V lost 2 bases, J lost 2 bases, and 10 bases lay in between. CDR1 is MNHNS and CDR2 is SASEGT in the germline V gene. CDR3 region: CASSEISGGNQPQHF. The CDR3 DNA reads TGTGCCAGCAGTGAAATTTCCGGGGGCAATCAGCCCCAGCATTTT.

The chain has TRBV7-9 and TRBJ1-3; no firm D call. The CDR3 runs 15 residues. Germline V gives CDR1 SEHNR, CDR2 FQNEAQ (reference sequence). Trimming stripped 3 bases from V and 0 bases from J, with 9 bases between. Here the CDR3 DNA reads TGTGCCAGCAGCTTTCAGGCAATCTCTGGAAACACCATATATTTT. Protein: CASSFQAISGNTIYF.

CDR3 sequence (DNA): TGTGCCAGTAGTATCCAGGGGCGGCTAGCGGTCAGCACCTCTGAAGCTTTCTTT. Its protein is CASSIQGRLAVSTSEAFF. This rearrangement joins TRBV19 to TRBJ1-1; weak D call: TRBD1 (6 bases). From germline, CDR1 is LNHDA and CDR2 SQIVND (reference sequence). The V end was cut by 3 bases, the J end by 6 bases, with 26 bases between. This CDR3 is 18 amino acids long.

V and J are TRBV27 and TRBJ2-1; a possible D gene is TRBD1 (6 bases). The V end lost 3 bases, the J end lost 7 bases, and 10 bases lay between the germline ends. There are 13 residues in the CDR3. Germline CDR1 MNHEY, CDR2 SMNVEV (reference sequence). This CDR3 reads CASSFRGPNEQFF. CDR3 bases: TGTGCCAGCAGTTTCAGGGGTCCGAATGAGCAGTTCTTC.

This chain joins TRBV6-1 and TRBJ2-5; D ambiguous. The CDR3 loop spans 12 amino acids. V shed 0 bases and J shed 5 bases, with 4 bases lying between them. CDR1 is MNHNS, CDR2 SASEGT, per germline. The CDR3 sequence: CASSEAPETQYF. The CDR3 DNA is TGTGCCAGCAGTGAAGCGCCGGAGACCCAGTACTTC.

The chain is built from TRBV4-2 and TRBJ2-7, with D maybe TRBD2 (5 bases). The CDR3 consists of 11 residues. Trimming pared 5 bases from V and 4 bases from J, leaving 6 bases between. CDR1 LGHNA and CDR2 YNFKEQ come from the germline V gene. The DNA for the CDR3 is TGTGCCAGCAGCGCGGGTTACGAGCAGTACTTC. It translates to CASSAGYEQYF.

This clone appeared a single time. This chain uses TRBV19 with TRBJ2-4, with D unclear. Deletions cut 5 bases from V and 0 bases from J, with 11 bases between. The germline CDR1 and CDR2 sequences are LNHDA and SQIVND (reference sequence). This CDR3 is 15 amino acids long. The CDR3, as DNA: TGTGCCAGTAGTGGCGCAGCAGTAGCCAAAAACATTCAGTACTTC. Translating it yields CASSGAAVAKNIQYF.

The chain combines TRBV6-4 with TRBJ2-7, with D hard to call. CDR1 and CDR2 from the germline V gene are MRHNA and SNTAGT. The CDR3 length is 16 residues. The V end lost 3 bases, the J end lost 0 bases, and 15 bases lay between the germline ends. CDR3 sequence reads: CASSEFQSTSSYEQYF. The DNA for the CDR3 is TGTGCCAGCAGTGAATTTCAGTCCACGAGCTCCTACGAGCAGTACTTC.

The rearrangement joins TRBV29-1 to TRBJ1-2; 7 nucleotides match TRBD1. Trimming at V came to 5 bases and at J to 4 bases, leaving 10 bases not matched to a gene. Germline CDR1 is SQVTM and CDR2 is ANQGSEA. CDR3 length equals 14 residues. The CDR3 region is CSVNDGRGGYGYTF. CDR3 in DNA: TGCAGCGTTAATGATGGCAGGGGGGGCTATGGCTACACCTTC.

This clone was seen only once. At one boundary the junction diverges from the germline segment, which might be a read error. Here the CDR3 DNA reads TGTGCCAGCACCCAATGGACCCGACAGGGGGCTTCCTTC. It codes for CASTQWTRQGASF. The rearrangement uses TRBV6-1 and TRBJ1-2, with 10 bases fitting TRBD1. In germline, CDR1 is MNHNS, CDR2 SASEGT. This CDR3 spans 13 amino acids.

V is TRBV2 and J is TRBJ2-3; TRBD2 matches at 7 bases. The CDR3 totals 14 residues. Germline CDR1 SNHLY, CDR2 FYNNEI. After removal of 6 bases from V and 2 bases from J, the junction contained 5 bases not matched to a gene. CDR3 residues: CASRERDVTDTQYF. Written as DNA, the CDR3 is TGTGCCAGCAGAGAGCGGGACGTCACAGATACGCAGTATTTT.

The V gene is TRBV5-6, the J gene TRBJ2-2, with no clear D. CDR1 SGHDT and CDR2 YYEEEE come from the germline V gene. The V end was cut by 3 bases, the J end by 0 bases, with 12 bases between. The length of the CDR3 is 16 residues. The CDR3 bases are TGTGCCAGCAGCTGGAGAGGTCGGCCGAACACCGGGGAGCTGTTTTTT. This gives the protein CASSWRGRPNTGELFF.

The genes are TRBV6-6 and TRBJ1-2; D is uncertain. The CDR3 extends over 14 amino acids. Germline V gene data show CDR1 as MNHNY and CDR2 as SVGAGI (reference sequence). V lost 7 bases and J lost 4, with 16 bases in between. The chain's CDR3 is CASTISADGYGYTF. The CDR3 DNA reads as TGTGCCAGCACAATTTCCGCGGACGGCTATGGCTACACCTTC.

In regard to this clone: The junction differs from germline at one of its ends, possibly a read error. The chain employs TRBV28 and TRBJ1-4, with 7 bases lining up with TRBD1. The CDR3 consists of 11 residues. The germline V gene encodes CDR1 MDHEN and CDR2 SYDVKM. The CDR3 spells CASSSDRVGAF. DNA of the CDR3: TGTGCCAGCAGTTCCGACAGGGTCGGAGCCTTT.

This clone showed up just once. The gene calls are TRBV19 and TRBJ2-7, with D possibly being TRBD1 or TRBD2 (5 bases each). Per the germline V gene, CDR1 is LNHDA and CDR2 is SQIVND (reference sequence). The V end lost 1 base, the J end lost 3 bases, and 13 bases lay between the germline ends. The CDR3 loop spans 15 amino acids. CDR3 protein: CASSIVAGTGYEQYF. CDR3 bases: TGTGCCAGTAGTATAGTAGCAGGGACGGGCTACGAGCAGTACTTC.

The chain carries TRBV2 and TRBJ1-1, with no clear D. The CDR3 runs to 12 residues. Germline lookup yields CDR1 SNHLY and CDR2 FYNNEI. Trimming pared 4 bases from V and 6 bases from J, leaving 9 bases between. This CDR3 reads CASSVGYSEAFF. CDR3 coding DNA: TGTGCCAGCAGTGTGGGATACTCTGAAGCTTTCTTT.

The rearrangement uses TRBV6-1 and TRBJ2-5; D not resolved. CDR1 is MNHNS, CDR2 SASEGT, per germline. The CDR3 sequence is 13 residues long. Trimming cost V 4 bases and J 5 bases, with 11 bases left between them. CDR3 loop: CASSALTRETQYF. CDR3 bases: TGTGCCAGCAGTGCCCTAACGAGGGAGACCCAGTACTTC.

The rearrangement joins TRBV6-6 to TRBJ2-7; D gene uncertain. The CDR3 loop spans 13 amino acids. Germline-derived CDR1 and CDR2 are MNHNY and SVGAGI (reference sequence). Trimming took off 2 bases at V and 3 bases at J, with 8 bases between the two ends. In DNA, the CDR3 is TGTGCCAGCAGTTACCCCCGGCACTACGAGCAGTACTTC. This sequence encodes CASSYPRHYEQYF.

The V and J genes are TRBV6-5 and TRBJ2-5, with D perhaps assigned TRBD1 or TRBD2 (5 bases each). The CDR3 is 13 amino acids. The ends were cut back, 6 bases at V and 5 bases at J, with 13 bases in the middle. The germline gives CDR1 MNHEY, CDR2 SVGAGI. CDR3 sequence: CASRKTGGETQYF. For the CDR3, the DNA is TGTGCCAGCAGAAAAACAGGCGGGGAGACCCAGTACTTC.